This TCR beta chain was documented in a study of cytomegalovirus exposure and HLA in healthy donors. About the study: The Caucasian-associated ancestry cluster held 65% to 85% of approximately 400 genotyped donors. Study outcomes and limitations: Later analysis indicated greater clonal expansion among HLA-associated TCR beta chains than among equally common other chains.

The primer mix had 60 Vbeta and 13 Jbeta primers. The assay was immunoSEQ multiplex PCR, and TCRdb's table has in-frame clones only and misses some. The repertoire holds 200,000 to 300,000 clones, with roughly 81% as singletons. CDR1 and CDR2 from the germline V gene are MDHEN and SYDVKM. Unmatched junction bases numbered 6, after V lost 7 bases and J lost 2 bases. This CDR3 spans 15 amino acids. Points on this clone: Antigen: not known.

This TCR came from a middle-aged woman in good health and CMV-seropositive. Sequenced: PBMCs. This sequence joins TRBV28 and TRBJ2-3, with 10 bases that match TRBD2. In DNA form, the CDR3 reads TGTGCCAGCAACCCTAGCGGGAGCCTCACAGATACGCAGTATTTT. Its translation: CASNPSGSLTDTQYF. The whole variable domain, remainder taken from reference TRBV28 and TRBJ2-3, is DVKVTQSSRYLVKRTGEKVFLECVQDMDHENMFWYRQDPGLGLRLIYFSYDVKMKEKGDIPEGYSVSREKKERFSLILESASTNQTSMYLCASNPSGSLTDTQYFGPGTRLTVL.